Many counts were recorded for the clone carrying this T cell receptor (beta chain). TCRdb analysed the RT-PCR reads with MiXCR anew, one entry per CDR3 protein. This table has roughly 180,000 distinct CDR3 sequences, about 40% appearing once. Germline V gives CDR1 SGHTA, CDR2 FQGNSA. The junction had 6 bases not matched to a gene; V was cut back by 3 bases and J by 6 bases. The length of the CDR3 is 14 residues. This sample was included in a study of patients and donors after allogeneic stem cell transplantation. This rearrangement joins TRBV7-2 to TRBJ1-1; 8 nucleotides align to TRBD1. Sample: blood, either unsorted or a sorted T cell fraction (not recorded which). This receptor was obtained from a human donor who was either an allogeneic HSCT recipient or a stem cell or donor lymphocyte infusion donor (not recorded which). It is not recorded whose cells these are; they may come from a transplant donor. CDR3 sequence: CASSFDRGVAEAFF. In DNA form, the CDR3 reads TGTGCCAGCAGCTTCGACAGGGGAGTGGCTGAAGCTTTCTTT.